This TCR beta chain was recovered during a study of T-cell reconstitution after alpha-beta-depleted transplantation in children (dated by TCRdb to about 2016). Looking at the study overall: T-cell immune reconstitution after TCRalphabeta/CD19-depleted allogeneic hematopoietic cell transplantation in children was quantitatively tracked in the study by means of TCR repertoire profiling. What the study reported, not specific to this receptor: Hyperexpanded clone frequencies declined over subsequent months; after one year, T-cell counts and TCRbeta diversity were mostly attributed to newly produced T cells. In some patients, high TCRbeta diversity at day 60 was attributed to recipient T cells and intrathymic progenitors that had survived conditioning. About two months after transplant, the apparently early recovery of alphabetaT-cell counts reportedly depended on just several hundred clones that had expanded rapidly and came from non-depleted graft cells.

Reading the label with the study, this specimen's time point is: day 60 (about 2 months) after transplantation. According to the study, the label for this sample's treatment or condition signals: allogeneic hematopoietic cell transplantation with graft depleted of TCRalphabeta T cells and CD19 B cells. TCRalphabeta/CD19-depleted allogeneic hematopoietic cell grafts were given to the transplant recipients, all of whom were children. Library method: PCR. Sequenced using an Illumina HiSeq 2500. TCR libraries were prepared with molecular barcoding, using unique molecular identifiers to normalize TCRbeta repertoire quantification. TCRdb's own reprocessing of the public reads used fastp at Q25 and MiXCR and kept productive beta chains. Identical CDR3 proteins give one entry, which carries the most common genes and DNA. The sample table lists over 4,500 distinct CDR3 sequences, roughly 25% of them with a count of one. Together, the top ten hold around 35% of the sample.

This clonotype showed up many times. Its antigen specificity is not known. No per-base quality is available; no much larger clone lies one base away. At the junction V is shortened by 0 bases and J by 5 bases; bases outside the gene matches: 7. The CDR3 runs 17 residues from the cysteine to the phenylalanine. This entry keeps only the CDR3 DNA: 51 bases, framed from base 1. CDR1 SEHNR and CDR2 FQNEAQ were looked up in the germline V gene (reference sequence). The material sequenced was PBMCs, mostly from graft donor cells, taken 60 days after TCRalphabeta/CD19-depleted stem cell transplant. The sequence joins TRBV7-9 to TRBJ2-5; 12 nucleotides in the junction match TRBD1. The TCR sequence derives from a male patient between 2 and 15 years old who had a stem cell transplant for acute lymphoblastic leukemia, so the T cells may come from the graft donor. The nucleotide sequence reads TGTGCCAGCAGCTTAGCGACGGGACAGGGGGCTCGGGAGACCCAGTACTTC. It translates as CASSLATGQGARETQYF.